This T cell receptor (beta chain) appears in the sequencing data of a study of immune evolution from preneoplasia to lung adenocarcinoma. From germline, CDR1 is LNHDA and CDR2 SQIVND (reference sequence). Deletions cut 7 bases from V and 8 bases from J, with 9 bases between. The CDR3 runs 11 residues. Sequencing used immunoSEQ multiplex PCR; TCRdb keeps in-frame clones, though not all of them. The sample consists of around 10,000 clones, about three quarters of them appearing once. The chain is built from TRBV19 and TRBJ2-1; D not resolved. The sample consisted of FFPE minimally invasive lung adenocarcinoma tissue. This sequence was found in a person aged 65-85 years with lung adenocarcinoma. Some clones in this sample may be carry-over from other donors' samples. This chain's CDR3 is CASTIQDEQFF. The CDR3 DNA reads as TGTGCCAGTACGATTCAGGATGAGCAGTTCTTC.